This T cell receptor beta chain was observed in a study of shared clonotypes between healthy human individuals. The V gene's germline CDR1 is SGHRS and CDR2 YFSETQ. There are 14 residues in the CDR3. Trimming shortened V by 0 bases and J by 5 bases, and 11 bases separated the two germline ends. Profiled with immunoSEQ multiplex PCR; TCRdb holds only in-frame clones, not every one. The table shows about a million clones, with about three quarters occurring only once. The specimen sequenced was memory CD4+ T cells sorted from blood. Subset meaning: CD45RA-negative fraction. This sequence joins TRBV5-1 and TRBJ1-1, with D unresolved. The sequence was collected from a man aged 18 to 35 in good health. The chain's CDR3 is CASSLEGGPTEAFF. The CDR3 DNA is TGCGCCAGCAGCTTGGAAGGTGGACCTACTGAAGCTTTCTTT.